What follows is one T cell receptor (beta chain) and its context. Trimming left V 0 bases short and J 5 bases short, with 20 bases between. The CDR3 runs to 17 residues. Per germline, CDR1 SGHNT and CDR2 YYREEE (reference sequence). This sample is drawn from a study of identifying expanded T cells in peripheral blood. TCRdb's table, derived via immunoSEQ multiplex PCR, lists solely in-frame clones and lacks some. This sample carries 70,000 to 95,000 clones, about 88% of them seen once, and the ten largest clones take 3.9%. The chain carries TRBV5-4 and TRBJ2-5; D tentatively reads TRBD1 or TRBD2 (6 bases each). The source is a person aged 18 to 70 in good health. The specimen sequenced was blood. CDR3 bases: TGTGCCAGCAGCTTGGCGCCGCGTGGGGGCCGGGGGGAGACCCAGTACTTC. This translates into CASSLAPRGGRGETQYF.